Presented here are 21 T cell receptor beta chains from one specimen sequenced in a study of control samples from healthy donors and cancer patients. The table came from immunoSEQ multiplex PCR; TCRdb's copy has only in-frame clones and leaves some out. This repertoire shows approximately 52,000 clones, 95% to 97% found once; its top ten account for 0.85% to 1.4%. Material for sequencing was blood. The receptors derive from a woman under 30 in good health.

The rearrangement uses TRBV6-5 and TRBJ1-1, with a tentative D call TRBD1 (6 bases). The CDR3 is made up of 14 amino acids. CDR1 and CDR2 from the germline V gene are MNHEY and SVGAGI. V was clipped by 8 bases and J by 2 bases, with 15 bases between them. The CDR3 region has the DNA TGTGCCAGCTGGAAGTTAGGGGGAAACACTGAAGCTTTCTTT. Translation: CASWKLGGNTEAFF.

V gene TRBV2 combines with J gene TRBJ2-3; D uncertain. V dropped 6 bases and J dropped 4 bases, with 8 bases sitting between them. Germline assignment: CDR1 SNHLY and CDR2 FYNNEI. The CDR3 has 12 residues. The CDR3 DNA follows: TGTGCCAGCAGGCCCCTGGCAGATACGCAGTATTTT. This sequence encodes CASRPLADTQYF.

This chain uses TRBV7-2 with TRBJ2-5; 9 bases map to TRBD1. Germline V CDR1 and CDR2: SGHTA, FQGNSA. The length of the CDR3 is 16 residues. The ends lost 0 bases at V and 2 bases at J; junction bases unmatched: 4. CDR3: CASSLAGQGLQETQYF. CDR3 DNA sequence: TGTGCCAGCAGCTTAGCTGGACAGGGGCTACAAGAGACCCAGTACTTC.

CDR3 sequence: CASSLVYGPQEAFF. The DNA of the CDR3 is TGTGCCAGCAGCTTAGTCTACGGACCACAAGAAGCTTTCTTT. The chain combines TRBV7-9 with TRBJ1-1; D is ambiguous. Germline-derived CDR1 and CDR2 are SEHNR and FQNEAQ (reference sequence). The CDR3 sequence is 14 residues long. V was cut by 1 base and J by 8 bases, with 14 bases left in between.

This chain connects TRBV12-3 or TRBV12-4 to TRBJ1-2; D perhaps matches TRBD1 (5 bases). V was cut by 7 bases and J by 6 bases, with 15 bases left in between. The CDR3 consists of 13 residues. The CDR3 nucleotides read TGTGCCAGCAACCCCATTGGAGGGGATGGCTACACCTTC. Translation: CASNPIGGDGYTF.

The V gene is TRBV6-1, the J gene TRBJ2-1; 9 bases fit TRBD1. The CDR3 extends over 15 amino acids. V trimming: 2 bases; J trimming: 4 bases; junction bases outside the gene matches: 3. From germline, CDR1 is MNHNS and CDR2 SASEGT. The chain's CDR3 is CASSETGQGYNEQFF. The CDR3, as DNA: TGTGCCAGCAGTGAAACAGGACAGGGGTACAATGAGCAGTTCTTC.

The genes are TRBV3-1 (or the pseudogene TRBV3-2) and TRBJ1-5; weak D call: TRBD1 (5 bases). From germline, CDR1 is LGHDT and CDR2 YNNKEL (reference sequence). CDR3 length: 16 residues. The germline V and J ends were trimmed by 0 bases and 7 bases, with 16 bases remaining between them. The CDR3, as DNA: TGTGCCAGCAGCCAAGATAGGGGAGCGGGCGGACAGCCCCAGCATTTT. This encodes CASSQDRGAGGQPQHF.

This chain uses TRBV5-1 with TRBJ2-7; 7 bases map to TRBD1. J lost 2 bases, V lost 5 bases, and 13 bases had no gene match. The CDR3 runs 16 residues. The germline V gene encodes CDR1 SGHRS and CDR2 YFSETQ. The CDR3 DNA is TGCGCCAGCAGATTAACCGGGACAGTCCTTACCTACGAGCAGTACTTC. This translates into CASRLTGTVLTYEQYF.

This chain connects TRBV7-6 to TRBJ2-7; D possibly corresponds to TRBD2 (6 bases). Germline V gene sequence: CDR1 SGHVS, CDR2 FNYEAQ. The CDR3 consists of 15 residues. Trimming took off 2 bases at V and 4 bases at J, with 15 bases between the two ends. In DNA, the CDR3 is TGTGCCAGCAGCTTATCCGGGACTGGATCGTACGAGCAGTACTTC. Its translation is CASSLSGTGSYEQYF.

This clone was picked up one time. This chain joins TRBV7-9 and TRBJ1-5, with D possibly being TRBD1 (5 bases). There are 14 residues in the CDR3. Germline V CDR1 and CDR2: SEHNR, FQNEAQ (reference sequence). The V end was cut by 4 bases, the J end by 7 bases, with 14 bases between. CDR3 in DNA: TGTGCCAGCAGCTGGGGGGGGAGAAGGCAGCCCCAGCATTTT. This sequence encodes CASSWGGRRQPQHF.

The J gene is TRBJ1-1, the V gene TRBV18; D is unresolved. Trimming took off 2 bases at V and 4 bases at J, with 14 bases between the two ends. Germline V gene lookup returns CDR1 KGHSH and CDR2 LQKENI. This CDR3 comprises 15 residues. The CDR3 DNA follows: TGTGCCAGCTCACCAGGACGACCCGGCGGCACTGAAGCTTTCTTT. It translates to CASSPGRPGGTEAFF.

The chain couples TRBV2 to TRBJ1-6, with D possibly being TRBD1 (5 bases). The ends were cut back, 6 bases at V and 7 bases at J, with 16 bases in the middle. In germline, CDR1 is SNHLY, CDR2 FYNNEI. The CDR3 contains 15 residues. The CDR3 bases are TGTGCCAGCAGGCACAGGACTTTGGAGAATTCACCCCTCCACTTT. Its protein is CASRHRTLENSPLHF.

This clone was observed a handful of times. This chain joins TRBV23-1 and TRBJ2-5, with 8 bases matching TRBD1. TRBV23-1 has ORF status, its function being uncertain. V lost 3 bases, J lost 1 base, and 13 bases stayed unmatched. The CDR3 consists of 18 residues. The CDR3 nucleotides read TGCGCCAGCAGTCACCTCGGGTTTGGACAGGGCCTCCAAGAGACCCAGTACTTC. Residues: CASSHLGFGQGLQETQYF.

The V gene is TRBV2, the J gene TRBJ2-2; 10 bases line up with TRBD1. Germline CDR1 reads SNHLY; CDR2 reads FYNNEI. The junction had 7 bases not matched to a gene; V was cut back by 7 bases and J by 2 bases. The CDR3 sequence is 16 residues long. The CDR3 DNA sequence: TGTGCCAGCACTCCGGGGACAGGGGCTAACACCGGGGAGCTGTTTTTT. Residues: CASTPGTGANTGELFF.

V gene TRBV12-3 or TRBV12-4 combines with J gene TRBJ2-7; 7 nucleotides match TRBD1. J was trimmed by 2 bases and V by 2 bases; bases with no gene match: 0. The CDR3 is 13 residues long. CDR3 amino acids: CASSLQGAYEQYF. The CDR3 DNA reads as TGTGCCAGCAGTTTACAGGGGGCCTACGAGCAGTACTTC.

The chain is built from TRBV25-1 and TRBJ1-2; D unresolved. This CDR3 is built from 14 residues. Germline CDR1 is MGHDK and CDR2 is SYGVNS. Between the trimmed V and J ends, which lost 8 bases and 1 base, there was a span of 14 bases. The CDR3 loop reads CASPGVRDNYGYTF. The CDR3 nucleotides are TGTGCCAGCCCTGGAGTAAGGGATAACTATGGCTACACCTTC.

V and J are TRBV7-2 and TRBJ2-5; D gene uncertain. The germline V gene has CDR1 SGHTA and CDR2 FQGNSA. Trimming removed 2 bases at V and 2 bases at J, with 6 bases between. The CDR3 has 13 amino acids. CDR3 sequence: CASSLRVQETQYF. CDR3 bases: TGTGCCAGCAGCTTAAGAGTACAAGAGACCCAGTACTTC.

The chain uses TRBV10-1 and TRBJ2-7; tentatively, D is TRBD1 (5 bases). This CDR3 region has 13 residues. Looked up from germline, CDR1 is WNHNN and CDR2 is SYGVQD (reference sequence). V gave up 5 bases and J gave up 9 bases, with 17 bases separating them. CDR3 sequence reads: CASSSTGPAGQYF. The DNA of the CDR3 is TGCGCCAGCAGTTCTACAGGACCCGCAGGGCAGTACTTC.

The gene calls are TRBV18 and TRBJ1-1; D is perhaps TRBD1 (6 bases). The germline V gene has CDR1 KGHSH and CDR2 LQKENI. This CDR3 has 15 amino acids. Trimming pared 5 bases from V and 1 base from J, leaving 14 bases between. In nucleotides, the CDR3 is TGTGCCAGCTCATCCTTGTCCAGGGGGAACACTGAAGCTTTCTTT. It is translated as CASSSLSRGNTEAFF.

The CDR3 here is CASSFTSGEQYF. CDR3 in DNA: TGTGCCAGCAGCTTTACTAGCGGGGAGCAGTACTTC. The J gene is TRBJ2-7, the V gene TRBV13; TRBD2 agrees at 9 bases. The germline CDR1 and CDR2 sequences are PRHDT and FYEKMQ (reference sequence). The CDR3 contains 12 residues. J was trimmed by 7 bases and V by 3 bases; bases with no gene match: 1.

The CDR3 is CASSVRWLHNEQFF. The CDR3 nucleotides are TGTGCCAGCAGCGTACGGTGGCTTCACAATGAGCAGTTCTTC. This sequence joins TRBV9 and TRBJ2-1; no reliable D call. The ends were cut back, 1 base at V and 5 bases at J, with 10 bases in the middle. The CDR3 is 14 residues long. Germline assignment: CDR1 SGDLS and CDR2 YYNGEE.